One and the same sample provided the 5 T cell receptor beta chains below, sequenced in a study of cytomegalovirus exposure and HLA in healthy donors. Clones were read by immunoSEQ multiplex PCR, and TCRdb kept only the in-frame ones, dropping some. The sample contains about 130,000 clones, roughly nine tenths of which appear only once. Sequences were obtained from PBMCs. These receptors were taken from a woman aged 18-29 years in good health and CMV-seronegative.

J is TRBJ1-2 and V is TRBV7-8; 9 bases line up with TRBD1. The CDR3 is made up of 20 amino acids. Trimming cost V 5 bases and J 4 bases; bases outside gene matches: 23. From germline, CDR1 is SGHVS and CDR2 FQNEAQ. CDR3: CASSPYRVPPRDRAFYGYTF. CDR3 sequence (DNA): TGTGCCAGCAGCCCTTACCGCGTCCCCCCCCGGGACAGGGCCTTCTATGGCTACACCTTC.

This clone was seen only a few times. This chain joins TRBV6-5 and TRBJ2-7, with 10 bases fitting TRBD2. V was clipped by 6 bases and J by 7 bases; unmatched bases: 12. CDR3 length: 15 amino acids. The germline gives CDR1 MNHEY, CDR2 SVGAGI. CDR3 residues: CASSIAGGPMMEQYF. Written as DNA, the CDR3 is TGTGCCAGCAGCATAGCGGGGGGCCCTATGATGGAGCAGTACTTC.

This clone turned up a few times. This chain uses TRBV5-1 with TRBJ2-2; 7 bases are shared with TRBD1. From germline, CDR1 is SGHRS and CDR2 YFSETQ. The CDR3 covers 16 residues. V gave up 6 bases and J gave up 1 base; unmatched junction bases: 9. Written as DNA, the CDR3 is TGCGCCAGCACACAACAGGGGTTAGGGAACACCGGGGAGCTGTTTTTT. Its translation: CASTQQGLGNTGELFF.

The chain is built from TRBV6-5 and TRBJ1-3; D is possibly TRBD1 (5 bases). V lost 2 bases, J lost 2 bases, and 13 bases lay in between. The CDR3 loop spans 16 amino acids. Germline V CDR1 and CDR2: MNHEY, SVGAGI. CDR3 nucleotide sequence: TGTGCCAGCAGTTACAACGGGGGGGTAGCTGGAAACACCATATATTTT. Its translation: CASSYNGGVAGNTIYF.

The chain uses TRBV10-1 and TRBJ2-2; D gene ambiguous. The ends were cut back, 10 bases at V and 1 base at J, with 10 bases in the middle. Germline CDR1 reads WNHNN; CDR2 reads SYGVQD (reference sequence). The CDR3 length is 13 residues. This chain's CDR3 is CATNPGNTGELFF. The CDR3 region has the DNA TGCGCCACCAATCCAGGGAACACCGGGGAGCTGTTTTTT.